This passage covers 15 T cell receptor beta chains from one sample sequenced in a study of T cell responses to AZD1222 COVID-19 vaccine. Only in-frame clones appear in the TCRdb table, and some are missing; sequencing was by immunoSEQ multiplex PCR. The table lists some 100,000 clones, about 90% of them singletons. Sequencing used peripheral blood, obtained 28 days after the second AZD1222 dose. The receptor source for this set is an adult who received the AZD1222 COVID-19 vaccine.

V is TRBV7-2 and J is TRBJ2-5; TRBD2 might be the D (6 bases). Trimming removed 1 base at V and 7 bases at J, with 13 bases between. This CDR3 is built from 14 residues. Germline assignment: CDR1 SGHTA and CDR2 FQGNSA. CDR3 sequence (DNA): TGTGCCAGCAGCTTAGGAGCGGAGGGGCGGACCCAGTACTTC. Translating gives CASSLGAEGRTQYF. Full variable domain (remainder filled in from reference TRBV7-2 and TRBJ2-5): GAGVSQSPSNKVTEKGKDVELRCDPISGHTALYWYRQSLGQGLEFLIYFQGNSAPDKSGLPSDRFSAERTGGSVSTLTIQRTQQEDSAVYLCASSLGAEGRTQYFGPGTRLLVL.

This chain connects TRBV7-9 to TRBJ2-3; D is perhaps TRBD2 (5 bases). The germline V gene has CDR1 SEHNR and CDR2 FQNEAQ (reference sequence). The V and J ends lost 5 bases and 1 base respectively, with 10 bases between them. This CDR3 is 14 amino acids long. CDR3 in DNA: TGTGCCAGCAGCCGTACCGGGGGCACAGATACGCAGTATTTT. This translates into CASSRTGGTDTQYF.

V is TRBV5-1 and J is TRBJ1-1; D unresolved. The germline V and J ends were trimmed by 0 bases and 3 bases, with 12 bases remaining between them. Per germline, CDR1 SGHRS and CDR2 YFSETQ. This CDR3 comprises 15 residues. The CDR3 coding sequence is TGCGCCAGCAGCTTGGATAGTTCTGCGGACACTGAAGCTTTCTTT. Translated, it gives CASSLDSSADTEAFF. The entire variable domain, with the rest obtained from reference TRBV5-1 and TRBJ1-1, is as follows: KAGVTQTPRYLIKTRGQQVTLSCSPISGHRSVSWYQQTPGQGLQFLFEYFSETQRNKGNFPGRFSGRQFSNSRSEMNVSTLELGDSALYLCASSLDSSADTEAFFGQGTRLTVV.

The CDR3: CASSPRDGSLFFSYEQYF. Here the CDR3 DNA reads TGTGCCAGCAGTCCCCGGGACGGAAGTTTATTTTTCTCCTACGAGCAGTACTTC. The genes are TRBV6-6 and TRBJ2-7, with D tentatively TRBD1 or TRBD2 (5 bases each). The V end was cut by 5 bases, the J end by 0 bases, with 23 bases between. This CDR3 spans 18 amino acids. Germline-derived CDR1 and CDR2 are MNHNY and SVGAGI (reference sequence).

This sequence joins TRBV24-1 and TRBJ2-1; possible D gene TRBD1, 6 bases. V was clipped by 5 bases and J by 5 bases, with 12 bases between them. This CDR3 contains 14 residues. Germline V CDR1 and CDR2: KGHDR, SFDVKD. The DNA for the CDR3 is TGTGCCACCAGTGGGACAGTGAAGGACAATGAGCAGTTCTTC. This codes for CATSGTVKDNEQFF.

This clone was picked up one time. DNA of the CDR3: TGTGCCAGCAGCGTAGACAGCACCGGGGAGCTGTTTTTT. Its translation is CASSVDSTGELFF. V gene TRBV9 combines with J gene TRBJ2-2; D unresolved. Germline V gene data show CDR1 as SGDLS and CDR2 as YYNGEE. Between the trimmed V and J ends, which lost 0 bases and 4 bases, there was a span of 4 bases. The CDR3 is 13 amino acids.

This chain joins TRBV20-1 and TRBJ2-7, with 9 nucleotides matching TRBD1. V lost 3 bases and J lost 4; bases outside the gene matches: 10. CDR1 is DFQATT, CDR2 SNEGSKA, per germline (reference sequence). The CDR3 has 15 residues. CDR3 sequence: CSASPPGQGAYEQYF. DNA for the CDR3: TGCAGTGCTAGTCCCCCGGGACAGGGAGCTTACGAGCAGTACTTC.

The rearrangement uses TRBV5-1 and TRBJ2-5; 10 bases map to TRBD2. Germline V CDR1 and CDR2: SGHRS, YFSETQ. The CDR3 contains 16 residues. The V gene end was trimmed by 1 base and the J gene end by 5 bases; junction bases not matched to a gene: 8. The CDR3 loop is CASSLTSGGALETQYF. The CDR3 region has the DNA TGCGCCAGCAGCTTGACCAGCGGGGGGGCCCTGGAGACCCAGTACTTC.

The chain recombines TRBV5-1 with TRBJ1-1; D not resolved. The CDR3 has 12 amino acids. Looked up from germline, CDR1 is SGHRS and CDR2 is YFSETQ. The V gene lost 1 base and the J gene lost 6 bases, with 7 bases spanning the gap. The CDR3 DNA reads as TGCGCCAGCAGCTTGAACGGTGCTGAAGCTTTCTTT. Amino acid sequence: CASSLNGAEAFF.

The rearrangement links TRBV11-2 to TRBJ2-7, with D possibly matching TRBD2 (7 bases). The CDR3 is 16 residues long. V was pared by 4 bases and J by 1 base, with 17 bases between. Per germline, CDR1 SGHAT and CDR2 FQNNGV. The CDR3 nucleotides are TGTGCCAGCAGCTCCCTAGGAGGGGGGGTATCCTACGAGCAGTACTTC. This translates into CASSSLGGGVSYEQYF.

This clone was picked up one time. The rearrangement joins TRBV7-2 to TRBJ2-1; the D is unclear. V was trimmed by 5 bases and J by 8 bases, leaving 19 bases between them. Germline values: CDR1 SGHTA, CDR2 FQGNSA. This CDR3 has 15 amino acids. Written as DNA, the CDR3 is TGTGCCAGCAGCCTCGTCCTGAAAGCGACCCATGAGCAGTTCTTC. As protein: CASSLVLKATHEQFF.

The chain couples TRBV28 to TRBJ2-1, with D perhaps TRBD1 (6 bases). Trimming removed 6 bases from V and 9 bases from J, with 12 bases in between. CDR1 is MDHEN, CDR2 SYDVKM, per germline. The CDR3 extends over 12 amino acids. The chain's CDR3 is CASRSGVVEQFF. DNA for the CDR3: TGTGCCAGCAGATCAGGGGTGGTTGAGCAGTTCTTC.

V is TRBV7-3 and J is TRBJ1-2; tentative D call: TRBD1 (5 bases). Germline V lookup: CDR1 SGHTA, CDR2 FQGTGA. CDR3 length equals 13 residues. V was trimmed by 8 bases and J by 8 bases, leaving 18 bases between them. In DNA, the CDR3 is TGTGCCAGCGGTCCCCAGGGAGGGGACGGCTACACCTTC. Encoded protein: CASGPQGGDGYTF.

The chain carries TRBV6-5 and TRBJ1-2; TRBD1 is a possible D gene (5 bases). The CDR3 is made up of 12 amino acids. Germline values: CDR1 MNHEY, CDR2 SVGAGI. V was shortened by 4 bases and J by 7 bases, with 10 bases between the two germline ends. CDR3 sequence (DNA): TGTGCCAGCAGTTTCCAGGGCGTTGGCTACACCTTC. Translated: CASSFQGVGYTF.

This chain joins TRBV7-9 and TRBJ1-4, with 10 nucleotides matching TRBD1. The CDR3 runs to 16 residues. V lost 7 bases and J lost 5; bases outside the gene matches: 10. From germline, CDR1 is SEHNR and CDR2 FQNEAQ (reference sequence). CDR3 sequence (DNA): TGTGCCAGCACCTCCCCCCAGGACAGGGGGAATGAAAAACTGTTTTTT. Translating it yields CASTSPQDRGNEKLFF.